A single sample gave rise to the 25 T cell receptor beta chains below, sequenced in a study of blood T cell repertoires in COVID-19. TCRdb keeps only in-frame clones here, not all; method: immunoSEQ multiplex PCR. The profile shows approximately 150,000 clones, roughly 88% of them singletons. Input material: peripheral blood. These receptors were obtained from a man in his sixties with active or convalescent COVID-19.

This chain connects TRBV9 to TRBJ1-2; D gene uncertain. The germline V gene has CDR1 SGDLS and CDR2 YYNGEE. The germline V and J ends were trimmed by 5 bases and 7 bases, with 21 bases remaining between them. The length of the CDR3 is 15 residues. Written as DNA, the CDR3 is TGTGCCAGCAGTATGCAAGAGACGGGAAAGGGTGGCTACACCTTC. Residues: CASSMQETGKGGYTF.

The CDR3 reads CASSILLGTEAFF. The DNA for the CDR3 is TGTGCCAGCAGCATACTACTTGGGACTGAAGCTTTCTTT. This rearrangement joins TRBV11-3 to TRBJ1-1; no firm D call. Germline V lookup: CDR1 SGHNT, CDR2 YENEEA. The CDR3 consists of 13 residues. V was trimmed by 5 bases and J by 5 bases, leaving 12 bases between them.

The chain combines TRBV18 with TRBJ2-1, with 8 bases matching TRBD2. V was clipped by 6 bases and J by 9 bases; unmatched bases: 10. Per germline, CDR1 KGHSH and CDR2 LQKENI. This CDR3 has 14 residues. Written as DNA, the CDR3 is TGTGCCAGCTCCCCTAGCGGGCCCACCTCTGAGCAGTTCTTC. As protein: CASSPSGPTSEQFF.

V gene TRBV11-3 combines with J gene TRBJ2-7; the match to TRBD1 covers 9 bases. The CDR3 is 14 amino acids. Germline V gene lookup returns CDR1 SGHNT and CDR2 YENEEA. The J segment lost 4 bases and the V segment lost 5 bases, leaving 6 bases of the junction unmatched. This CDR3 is CASSPWDRDYEQYF. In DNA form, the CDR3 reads TGTGCCAGCAGCCCCTGGGACAGGGATTACGAGCAGTACTTC.

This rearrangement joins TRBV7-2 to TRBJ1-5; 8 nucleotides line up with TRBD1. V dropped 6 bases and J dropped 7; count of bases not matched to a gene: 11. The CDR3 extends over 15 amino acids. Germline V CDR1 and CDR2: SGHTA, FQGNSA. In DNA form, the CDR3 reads TGTGCCAGCAGGGCCCCAGGGGGCCCGGGGCAGCCCCAGCATTTT. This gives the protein CASRAPGGPGQPQHF.

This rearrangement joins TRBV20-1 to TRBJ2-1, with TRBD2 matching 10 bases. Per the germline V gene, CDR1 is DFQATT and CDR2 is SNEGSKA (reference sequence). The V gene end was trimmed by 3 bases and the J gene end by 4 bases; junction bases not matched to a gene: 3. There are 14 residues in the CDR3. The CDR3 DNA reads TGCAGTGCTAGTCCAGCGGGAGGGTACAATGAGCAGTTCTTC. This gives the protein CSASPAGGYNEQFF.

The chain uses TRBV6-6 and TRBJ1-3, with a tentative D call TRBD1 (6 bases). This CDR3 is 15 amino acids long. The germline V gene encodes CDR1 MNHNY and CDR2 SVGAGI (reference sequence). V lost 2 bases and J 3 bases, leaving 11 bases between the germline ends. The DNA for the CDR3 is TGTGCCAGCAGTTACGACAGGTCTGTTGGAAACACCATATATTTT. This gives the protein CASSYDRSVGNTIYF.

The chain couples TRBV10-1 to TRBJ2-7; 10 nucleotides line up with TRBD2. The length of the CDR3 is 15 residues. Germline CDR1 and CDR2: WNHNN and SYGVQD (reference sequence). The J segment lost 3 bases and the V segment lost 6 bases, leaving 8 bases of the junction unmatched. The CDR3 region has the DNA TGCGCCAGCAGAAATAGACTAGCGGGCCACTACGAGCAGTACGTC. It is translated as CASRNRLAGHYEQYV.

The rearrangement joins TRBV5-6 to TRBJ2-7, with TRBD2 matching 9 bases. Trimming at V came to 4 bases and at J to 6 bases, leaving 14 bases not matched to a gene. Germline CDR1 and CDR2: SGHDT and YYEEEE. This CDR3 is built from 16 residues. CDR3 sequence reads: CASSRRTSGFSGEQYV. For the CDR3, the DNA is TGTGCCAGCAGCCGTAGAACTAGCGGGTTCTCTGGCGAGCAGTACGTC.

The CDR3 sequence: CASSPPGTPNSNQPQHF. CDR3 nucleotides: TGTGCCAGCTCACCGCCCGGGACACCTAATAGCAATCAGCCCCAGCATTTT. The chain links TRBV18 to TRBJ1-5; maybe TRBD1 (6 bases). Germline V gives CDR1 KGHSH, CDR2 LQKENI. This CDR3 region has 17 residues. V shed 3 bases and J shed 0 bases, with 15 bases lying between them.

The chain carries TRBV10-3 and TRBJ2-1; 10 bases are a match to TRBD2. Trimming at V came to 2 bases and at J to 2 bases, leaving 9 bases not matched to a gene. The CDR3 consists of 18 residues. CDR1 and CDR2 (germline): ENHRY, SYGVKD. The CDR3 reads CAISEPPSGSMPYNEQFF. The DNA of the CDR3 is TGTGCCATCAGTGAGCCTCCTAGCGGGAGCATGCCCTACAATGAGCAGTTCTTC.

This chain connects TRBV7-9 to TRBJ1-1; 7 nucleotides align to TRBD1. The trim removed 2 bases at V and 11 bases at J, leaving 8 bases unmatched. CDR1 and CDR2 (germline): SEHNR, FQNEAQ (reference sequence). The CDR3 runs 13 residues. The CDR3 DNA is TGTGCCAGCAGCTTAAGGGGGCGCTTCGACGCTTTCTTT. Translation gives CASSLRGRFDAFF. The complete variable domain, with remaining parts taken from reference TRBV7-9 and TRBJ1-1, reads DTGVSQNPRHKITKRGQNVTFRCDPISEHNRLYWYRQTLGQGPEFLTYFQNEAQLEKSRLLSDRFSAERPKGSFSTLEIQRTEQGDSAMYLCASSLRGRFDAFFGQGTRLTVV.

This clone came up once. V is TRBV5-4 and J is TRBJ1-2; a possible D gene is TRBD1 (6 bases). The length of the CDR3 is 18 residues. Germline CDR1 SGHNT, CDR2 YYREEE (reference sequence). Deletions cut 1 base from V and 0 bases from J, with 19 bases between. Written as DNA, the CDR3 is TGTGCCAGCAGCTTGCCGGGCTGGGGGGGGGACACTAACTATGGCTACACCTTC. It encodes CASSLPGWGGDTNYGYTF.

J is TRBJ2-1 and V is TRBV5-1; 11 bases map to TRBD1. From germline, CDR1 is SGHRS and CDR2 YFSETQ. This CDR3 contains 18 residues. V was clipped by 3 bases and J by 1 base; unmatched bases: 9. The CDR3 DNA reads TGCGCCAGCAGCTCGCACCCGGACAGGGGGCTATCCTACAATGAGCAGTTCTTC. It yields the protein CASSSHPDRGLSYNEQFF.

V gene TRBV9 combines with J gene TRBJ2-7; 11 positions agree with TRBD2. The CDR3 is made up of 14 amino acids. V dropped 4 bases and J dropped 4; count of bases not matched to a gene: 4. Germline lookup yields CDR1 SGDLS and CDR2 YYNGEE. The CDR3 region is CASSTTSGGYEQYF. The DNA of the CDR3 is TGTGCCAGCAGCACCACTAGCGGGGGTTACGAGCAGTACTTC.

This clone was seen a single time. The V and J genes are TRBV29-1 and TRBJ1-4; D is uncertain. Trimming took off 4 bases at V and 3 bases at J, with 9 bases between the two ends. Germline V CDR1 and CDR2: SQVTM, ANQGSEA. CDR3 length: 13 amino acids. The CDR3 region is CSVARGSNEKLFF. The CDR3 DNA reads TGCAGCGTTGCTCGCGGGTCTAATGAAAAACTGTTTTTT.

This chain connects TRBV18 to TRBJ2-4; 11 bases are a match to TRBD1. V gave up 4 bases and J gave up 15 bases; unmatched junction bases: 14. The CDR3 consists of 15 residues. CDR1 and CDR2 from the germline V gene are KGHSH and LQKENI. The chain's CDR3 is CASSRNSGQGDEGYF. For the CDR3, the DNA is TGTGCCAGCTCACGGAACTCGGGACAGGGGGATGAGGGGTACTTC.

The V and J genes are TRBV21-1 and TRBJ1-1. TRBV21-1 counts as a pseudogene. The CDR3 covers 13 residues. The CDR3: CASSIGGTPEAFF. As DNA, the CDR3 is TGTGCCAGCAGCATTGGAGGGACCCCTGAAGCTTTCTTT.

This chain's CDR3 is CASSFSGLASDTQYF. The CDR3 region has the DNA TGTGCCAGCAGCTTCTCGGGACTAGCGTCGGATACGCAGTATTTT. The genes are TRBV11-2 and TRBJ2-3; 10 positions agree with TRBD2. J gave up 6 bases and V 3 bases, and 6 bases lay outside the gene matches. The CDR3 contains 15 residues. Germline lookup yields CDR1 SGHAT and CDR2 FQNNGV.

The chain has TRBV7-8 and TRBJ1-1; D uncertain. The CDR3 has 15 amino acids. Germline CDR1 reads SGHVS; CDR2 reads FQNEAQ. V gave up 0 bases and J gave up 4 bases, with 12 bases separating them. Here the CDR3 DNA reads TGTGCCAGCAGCTTAGCTTGGGGAGGCGGCACTGAAGCTTTCTTT. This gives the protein CASSLAWGGGTEAFF.

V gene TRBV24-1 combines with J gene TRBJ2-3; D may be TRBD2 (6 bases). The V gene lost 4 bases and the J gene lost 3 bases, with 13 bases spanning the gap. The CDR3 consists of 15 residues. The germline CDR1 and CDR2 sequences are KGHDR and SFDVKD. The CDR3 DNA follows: TGTGCCACCAGTGACCCCAGGGAGGTGACAGATACGCAGTATTTT. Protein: CATSDPREVTDTQYF.

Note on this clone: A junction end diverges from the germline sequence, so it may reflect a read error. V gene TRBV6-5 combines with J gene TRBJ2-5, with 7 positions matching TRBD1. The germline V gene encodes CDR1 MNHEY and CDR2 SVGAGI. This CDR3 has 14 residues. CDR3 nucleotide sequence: TGTGCCAGCAGATACTACGGGACAGAAGAGACCCAGTACTTC. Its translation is CASRYYGTEETQYF.

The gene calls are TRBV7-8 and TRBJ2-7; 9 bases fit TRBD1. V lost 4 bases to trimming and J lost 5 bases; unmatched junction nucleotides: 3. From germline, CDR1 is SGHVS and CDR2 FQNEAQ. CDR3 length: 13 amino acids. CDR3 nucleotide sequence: TGTGCCAGCAGCTCGGACAGGGGCCACGAGCAGTACTTC. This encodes CASSSDRGHEQYF. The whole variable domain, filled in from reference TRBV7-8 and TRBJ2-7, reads GAGVSQSPRYKVAKRGQDVALRCDPISGHVSLFWYQQALGQGPEFLTYFQNEAQLDKSGLPSDRFFAERPEGSVSTLKIQRTQQEDSAVYLCASSSDRGHEQYFGPGTRLTVT.

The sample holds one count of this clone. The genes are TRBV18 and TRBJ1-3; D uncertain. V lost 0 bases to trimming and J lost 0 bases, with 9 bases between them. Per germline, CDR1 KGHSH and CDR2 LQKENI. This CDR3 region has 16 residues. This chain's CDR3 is CASSPPFSSSGNTIYF. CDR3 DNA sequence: TGTGCCAGCTCACCACCGTTTTCGAGCTCTGGAAACACCATATATTTT.

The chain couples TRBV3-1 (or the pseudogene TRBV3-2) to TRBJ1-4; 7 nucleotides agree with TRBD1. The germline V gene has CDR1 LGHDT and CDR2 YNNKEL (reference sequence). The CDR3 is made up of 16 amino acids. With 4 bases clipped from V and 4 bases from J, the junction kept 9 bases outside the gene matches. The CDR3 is CASSPNTGAFNEKLFF. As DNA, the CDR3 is TGTGCCAGCAGCCCGAACACAGGGGCCTTTAATGAAAAACTGTTTTTT.